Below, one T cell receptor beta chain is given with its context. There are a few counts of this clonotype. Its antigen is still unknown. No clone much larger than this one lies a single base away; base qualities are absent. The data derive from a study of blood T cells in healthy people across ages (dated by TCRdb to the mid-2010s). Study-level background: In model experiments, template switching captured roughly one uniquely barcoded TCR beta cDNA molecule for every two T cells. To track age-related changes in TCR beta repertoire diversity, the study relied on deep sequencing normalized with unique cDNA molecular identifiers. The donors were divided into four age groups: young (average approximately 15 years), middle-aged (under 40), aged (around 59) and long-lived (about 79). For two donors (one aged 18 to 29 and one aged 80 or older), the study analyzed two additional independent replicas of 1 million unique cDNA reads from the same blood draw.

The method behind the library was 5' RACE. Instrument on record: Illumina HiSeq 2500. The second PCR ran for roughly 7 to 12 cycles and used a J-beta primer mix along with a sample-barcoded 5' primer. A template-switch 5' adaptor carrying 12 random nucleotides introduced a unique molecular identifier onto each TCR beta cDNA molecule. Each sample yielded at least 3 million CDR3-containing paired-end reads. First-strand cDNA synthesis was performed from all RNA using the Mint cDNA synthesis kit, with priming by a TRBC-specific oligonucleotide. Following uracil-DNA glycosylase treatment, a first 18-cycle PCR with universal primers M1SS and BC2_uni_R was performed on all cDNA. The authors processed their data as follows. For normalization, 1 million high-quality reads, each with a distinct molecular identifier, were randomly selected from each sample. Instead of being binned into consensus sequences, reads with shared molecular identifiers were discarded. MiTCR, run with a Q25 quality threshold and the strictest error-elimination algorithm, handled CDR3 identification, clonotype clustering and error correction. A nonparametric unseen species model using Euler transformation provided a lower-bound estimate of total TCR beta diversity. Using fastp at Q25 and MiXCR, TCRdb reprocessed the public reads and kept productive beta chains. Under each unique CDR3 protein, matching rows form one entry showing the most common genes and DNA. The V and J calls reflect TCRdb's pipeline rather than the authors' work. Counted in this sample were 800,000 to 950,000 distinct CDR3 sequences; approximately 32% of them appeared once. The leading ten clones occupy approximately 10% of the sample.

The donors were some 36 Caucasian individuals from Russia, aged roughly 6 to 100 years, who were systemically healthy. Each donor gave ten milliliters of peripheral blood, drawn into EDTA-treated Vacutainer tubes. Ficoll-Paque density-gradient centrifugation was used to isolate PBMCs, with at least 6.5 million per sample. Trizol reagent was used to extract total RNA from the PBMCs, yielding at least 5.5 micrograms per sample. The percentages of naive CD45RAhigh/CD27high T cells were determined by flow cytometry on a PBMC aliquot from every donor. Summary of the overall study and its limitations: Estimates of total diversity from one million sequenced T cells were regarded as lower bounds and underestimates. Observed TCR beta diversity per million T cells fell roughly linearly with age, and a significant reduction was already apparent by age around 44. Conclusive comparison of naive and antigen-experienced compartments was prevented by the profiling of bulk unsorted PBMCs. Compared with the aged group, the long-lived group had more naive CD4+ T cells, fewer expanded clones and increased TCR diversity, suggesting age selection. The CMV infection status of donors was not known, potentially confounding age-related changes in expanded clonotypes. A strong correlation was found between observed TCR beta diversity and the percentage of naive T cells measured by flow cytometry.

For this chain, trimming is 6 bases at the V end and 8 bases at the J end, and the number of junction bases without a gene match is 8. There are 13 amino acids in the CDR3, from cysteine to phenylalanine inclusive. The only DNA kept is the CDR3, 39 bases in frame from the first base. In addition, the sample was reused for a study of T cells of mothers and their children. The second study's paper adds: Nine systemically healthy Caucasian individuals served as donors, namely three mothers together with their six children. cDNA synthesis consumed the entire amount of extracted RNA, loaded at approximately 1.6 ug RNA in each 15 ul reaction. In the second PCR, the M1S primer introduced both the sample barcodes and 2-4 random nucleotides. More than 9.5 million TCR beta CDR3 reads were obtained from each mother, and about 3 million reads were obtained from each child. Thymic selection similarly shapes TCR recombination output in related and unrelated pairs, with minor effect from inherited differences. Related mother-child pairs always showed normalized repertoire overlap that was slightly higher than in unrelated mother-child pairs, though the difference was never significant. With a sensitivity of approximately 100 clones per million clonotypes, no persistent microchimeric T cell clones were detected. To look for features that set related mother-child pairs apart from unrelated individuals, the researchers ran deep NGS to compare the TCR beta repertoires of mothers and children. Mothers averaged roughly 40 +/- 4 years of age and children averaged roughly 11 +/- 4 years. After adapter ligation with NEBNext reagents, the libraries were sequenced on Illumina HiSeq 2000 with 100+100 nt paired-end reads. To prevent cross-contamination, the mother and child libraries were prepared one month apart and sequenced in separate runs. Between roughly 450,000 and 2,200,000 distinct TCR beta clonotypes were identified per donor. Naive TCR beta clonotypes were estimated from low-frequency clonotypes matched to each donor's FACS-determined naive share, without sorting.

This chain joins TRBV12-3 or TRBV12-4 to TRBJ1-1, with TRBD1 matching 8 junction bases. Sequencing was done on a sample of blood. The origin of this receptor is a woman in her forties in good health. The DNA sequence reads TGTGCCAGCAGGCGGACAGGGTCGAACGAAGCTTTCTTT. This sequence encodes CASRRTGSNEAFF.